The clone carrying this TCR beta chain was seen repeatedly, ten times or more. No antigen is known for it. This CDR3 has 15 residues. V lost 5 bases and J 2 bases, leaving 12 bases between the germline ends. Germline CDR1 LNHDA, CDR2 SQIVND (reference sequence). A single record per CDR3 protein comes from TCRdb applying MiXCR to the 5' RACE reads. The table has 70,000 or so distinct CDR3 sequences, 4.5% to 7.5% seen once; the top ten hold about 2%. The data were obtained in a study of T cells after yellow fever vaccination. Regarding the study as a whole: FACS-sorted repertoires might harbor abundant contaminating clonotypes from the bulk population.

The source material was CD4+ T cells sorted from PBMCs, sampled more than 13 days after the first yellow fever vaccination. This TCR came from a man aged 18-30 years who received the YFV17D yellow fever vaccine. The rearrangement links TRBV19 to TRBJ2-2; perhaps TRBD2 as D (6 bases). The CDR3 region has the DNA TGTGCCAGTAGTCTCGTGGCGGGAAACACCGGGGAGCTGTTTTTT. It translates to CASSLVAGNTGELFF.